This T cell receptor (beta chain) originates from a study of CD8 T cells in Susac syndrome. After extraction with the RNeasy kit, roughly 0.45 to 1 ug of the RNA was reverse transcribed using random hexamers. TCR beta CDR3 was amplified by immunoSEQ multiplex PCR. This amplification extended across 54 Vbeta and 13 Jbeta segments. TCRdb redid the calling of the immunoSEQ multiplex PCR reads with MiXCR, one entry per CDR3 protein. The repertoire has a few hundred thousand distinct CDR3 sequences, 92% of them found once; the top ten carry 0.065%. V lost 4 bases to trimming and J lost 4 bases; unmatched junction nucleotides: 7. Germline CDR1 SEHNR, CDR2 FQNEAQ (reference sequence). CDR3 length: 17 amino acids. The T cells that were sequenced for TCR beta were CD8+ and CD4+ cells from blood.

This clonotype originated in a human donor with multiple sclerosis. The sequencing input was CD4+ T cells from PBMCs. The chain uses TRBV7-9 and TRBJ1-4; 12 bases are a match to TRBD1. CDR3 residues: CASSSRGQGASNEKLFF. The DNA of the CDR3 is TGTGCCAGCAGCTCAAGGGGACAGGGGGCGAGTAATGAAAAACTGTTTTTT.